Presented here are 21 T cell receptor beta chains from one specimen sequenced in a study of cytomegalovirus exposure and HLA in healthy donors. Primers included in the PCR were 60 Vbeta and 13 Jbeta primers. The assay was immunoSEQ multiplex PCR, and TCRdb's table has in-frame clones only and misses some. This repertoire shows about 210,000 clones, about 80% found once; its top ten account for around 9.6%. Sequences were obtained from PBMCs. These receptors were obtained from a woman in her 50s in good health and CMV-seropositive.

This clone was detected a few times. The chain recombines TRBV27 with TRBJ1-6; a possible D gene is TRBD1 (6 bases). The CDR3 has 16 amino acids. CDR1 is MNHEY, CDR2 SMNVEV, per germline (reference sequence). V dropped 6 bases and J dropped 7 bases, with 19 bases sitting between them. The CDR3 bases are TGTGCCAGCAGGGGAGGGGGGGGCTGGGGCAATTCACCCCTCCACTTT. Translation gives CASRGGGGWGNSPLHF.

J is TRBJ2-6 and V is TRBV4-3; D may be TRBD2 (7 bases). The germline V gene encodes CDR1 LGHNA and CDR2 YSLEER. The CDR3 totals 18 residues. V was pared by 3 bases and J by 4 bases, with 19 bases between. The CDR3 nucleotides read TGCGCCAGCAGCCACCTCCCTGGGGGGGGCTCAGGGGCCAACGTCCTGACTTTC. The encoded protein is CASSHLPGGGSGANVLTF.

The J gene is TRBJ1-5, the V gene TRBV19, with 11 bases identical to TRBD1. The CDR3 covers 18 residues. The germline gives CDR1 LNHDA, CDR2 SQIVND (reference sequence). The V segment lost 5 bases and the J segment 6 bases; nucleotides outside the gene matches: 15. DNA of the CDR3: TGTGCCAGTAGTCCCTGGGACAGGGGGACGGTTTCGTTTCAGCCCCAGCATTTT. As protein: CASSPWDRGTVSFQPQHF.

This chain uses TRBV6-1 with TRBJ1-3; D unclear. CDR1 MNHNS and CDR2 SASEGT come from the germline V gene. V dropped 7 bases and J dropped 4 bases, with 14 bases sitting between them. CDR3 length equals 14 residues. Here the CDR3 reads CASKKSHTGNTIYF. The CDR3 nucleotides are TGTGCCAGCAAAAAGTCTCACACGGGAAACACCATATATTTT.

This chain joins TRBV5-4 and TRBJ2-7; 12 nucleotides agree with TRBD1. CDR1 and CDR2 (germline): SGHNT, YYREEE (reference sequence). The CDR3 is made up of 15 amino acids. V gave up 4 bases and J gave up 6 bases; unmatched junction bases: 8. The CDR3 loop is CASSAGTGGSGEQYF. The CDR3 nucleotides are TGTGCCAGCAGCGCCGGGACAGGGGGCTCTGGCGAGCAGTACTTC.

The chain has TRBV7-9 and TRBJ2-5; 8 nucleotides match TRBD2. CDR1 SEHNR and CDR2 FQNEAQ come from the germline V gene (reference sequence). V lost 5 bases to trimming and J lost 2 bases; unmatched junction nucleotides: 10. The CDR3 contains 16 residues. CDR3 protein: CASSTGGSGGQETQYF. In nucleotides, the CDR3 is TGTGCCAGCAGCACCGGTGGAAGCGGGGGACAAGAGACCCAGTACTTC.

The J gene is TRBJ2-5, the V gene TRBV19, with TRBD2 identical over 8 bases. The CDR3 covers 14 residues. Looked up from germline, CDR1 is LNHDA and CDR2 is SQIVND (reference sequence). Losses at the gene ends were 5 bases for V and 4 bases for J; bases not matched to a gene: 6. CDR3 sequence reads: CASSLNRGGETQYF. CDR3 nucleotides: TGTGCCAGTAGTCTCAACCGGGGGGGAGAGACCCAGTACTTC.

J is TRBJ1-2 and V is TRBV6-1; D is ambiguous. The germline CDR1 and CDR2 sequences are MNHNS and SASEGT. This CDR3 spans 12 amino acids. Trimming stripped 6 bases from V and 5 bases from J, with 10 bases between. The CDR3 loop reads CASSQTGYGYTF. DNA for the CDR3: TGTGCCAGCAGCCAGACGGGTTATGGCTACACCTTC.

The genes are TRBV4-1 and TRBJ1-5, with D unclear. Trimming removed 2 bases at V and 2 bases at J, with 10 bases between. Germline CDR1 and CDR2: MGHRA and YSYEKL. This CDR3 contains 15 residues. Written as DNA, the CDR3 is TGCGCCAGCAGCCAACTAGGCTCTGGCAATCAGCCCCAGCATTTT. It codes for CASSQLGSGNQPQHF.

As for this clone: Other DNA sequences within the sample encode an identical CDR3. The rearrangement uses TRBV12-5 and TRBJ2-7, with a tentative D call TRBD2 (6 bases). This CDR3 has 18 amino acids. Germline-derived CDR1 and CDR2 are LGHNT and FRNRAP. V lost 0 bases and J lost 5, with 23 bases in between. The CDR3 region is CASGLVPPLVVPGDEQYF. The CDR3 nucleotides are TGTGCTAGTGGTTTGGTACCACCCCTAGTAGTCCCGGGGGACGAGCAGTACTTC.

The V call is TRBV11-2, the J call TRBJ1-1; D may be TRBD1 (6 bases). This CDR3 is 13 amino acids long. Trimming cost V 2 bases and J 6 bases, with 10 bases left between them. Germline lookup yields CDR1 SGHAT and CDR2 FQNNGV. The CDR3: CASSLMGAPEAFF. Written as DNA, the CDR3 is TGTGCCAGCAGCTTAATGGGGGCACCTGAAGCTTTCTTT.

This chain uses TRBV6-4 with TRBJ2-3; a weak D match, TRBD2 (5 bases). The CDR3 spans 15 residues. The germline CDR1 and CDR2 sequences are MRHNA and SNTAGT. The V gene lost 1 base and the J gene lost 1 base, with 9 bases spanning the gap. The CDR3: CASSDFNGGTDTQYF. DNA for the CDR3: TGTGCCAGCAGTGACTTTAACGGGGGCACAGATACGCAGTATTTT.

The V call is TRBV5-4, the J call TRBJ1-4; the D is unclear. Germline V CDR1 and CDR2: SGHNT, YYREEE (reference sequence). The CDR3 is 13 amino acids. V lost 4 bases, J lost 8 bases, and 12 bases lay in between. The DNA for the CDR3 is TGTGCCAGCAGCCAAGATCGACACGAAAAACTGTTTTTT. Translating gives CASSQDRHEKLFF.

This sequence joins TRBV6-5 and TRBJ2-1; D is uncertain. From germline, CDR1 is MNHEY and CDR2 SVGAGI. CDR3 length equals 14 residues. The V end was cut by 5 bases, the J end by 1 base, with 9 bases between. CDR3 amino acids: CASSPSPSYNEQFF. In DNA, the CDR3 is TGTGCCAGCAGTCCCTCCCCGTCCTACAATGAGCAGTTCTTC.

This chain links TRBV2 with TRBJ2-5, with 12 bases fitting TRBD1. Looked up from germline, CDR1 is SNHLY and CDR2 is FYNNEI. Germline trimming cut 11 bases from V and 5 bases from J; bases unmatched to any gene: 3. The CDR3 totals 12 residues. The CDR3 is CAGTGGRETQYF. The CDR3 DNA follows: TGTGCCGGGACAGGGGGCAGGGAGACCCAGTACTTC.

The chain uses TRBV5-8 and TRBJ2-2; tentative D call: TRBD1 (6 bases). CDR3 length equals 15 residues. Per the germline V gene, CDR1 is SGHTS and CDR2 is YDEGEE. With 0 bases removed from V and 7 bases from J, the gap between germline ends came to 13 bases. This chain's CDR3 is CASSLGHRVGGELFF. The CDR3 region has the DNA TGTGCCAGCAGCTTGGGACACAGGGTTGGCGGGGAGCTGTTTTTT.

The chain carries TRBV5-1 and TRBJ1-2; 7 bases map to TRBD1. This CDR3 comprises 17 residues. Trimming cost V 4 bases and J 2 bases; bases outside gene matches: 14. Germline assignment: CDR1 SGHRS and CDR2 YFSETQ. The DNA of the CDR3 is TGCGCCAGCAGCCTTGGACCCCGGGACAGACGAAACTATGGCTACACCTTC. It is translated as CASSLGPRDRRNYGYTF.

This chain joins TRBV5-1 and TRBJ2-1, with TRBD2 as a possible D gene (5 bases). There are 12 residues in the CDR3. Trimming shortened V by 2 bases and J by 8 bases, and 8 bases separated the two germline ends. Looked up from germline, CDR1 is SGHRS and CDR2 is YFSETQ. The CDR3 loop reads CASSFGVHEQFF. CDR3 sequence (DNA): TGCGCCAGCAGCTTCGGGGTTCATGAGCAGTTCTTC.

This clone has just one count. The chain joins TRBV6-1 to TRBJ1-5, with TRBD1 matching 11 bases. With V trimmed by 2 bases and J by 4 bases, 7 bases remained unmatched. Germline lookup yields CDR1 MNHNS and CDR2 SASEGT. The CDR3 has 17 amino acids. This chain's CDR3 is CASSEMWDRGDNQPQHF. The CDR3 DNA follows: TGTGCCAGCAGTGAAATGTGGGACAGGGGGGATAATCAGCCCCAGCATTTT.

The V gene is TRBV7-9, the J gene TRBJ1-2, with 8 bases identical to TRBD1. Per germline, CDR1 SEHNR and CDR2 FQNEAQ (reference sequence). V shed 5 bases and J 2 bases; nucleotides not matched to a gene: 10. This CDR3 spans 16 amino acids. CDR3 loop: CASSPPYPGGNYGYTF. The DNA for the CDR3 is TGTGCCAGCAGCCCACCGTATCCAGGGGGCAACTATGGCTACACCTTC.

The chain uses TRBV5-1 and TRBJ2-7; D gene unclear. The germline V and J ends were trimmed by 7 bases and 0 bases, with 17 bases remaining between them. The germline CDR1 and CDR2 sequences are SGHRS and YFSETQ. The CDR3 spans 15 residues. Here the CDR3 DNA reads TGCGCCAGCGCGAGACCGAGCCAGGTCTCCTACGAGCAGTACTTC. Its protein product is CASARPSQVSYEQYF.